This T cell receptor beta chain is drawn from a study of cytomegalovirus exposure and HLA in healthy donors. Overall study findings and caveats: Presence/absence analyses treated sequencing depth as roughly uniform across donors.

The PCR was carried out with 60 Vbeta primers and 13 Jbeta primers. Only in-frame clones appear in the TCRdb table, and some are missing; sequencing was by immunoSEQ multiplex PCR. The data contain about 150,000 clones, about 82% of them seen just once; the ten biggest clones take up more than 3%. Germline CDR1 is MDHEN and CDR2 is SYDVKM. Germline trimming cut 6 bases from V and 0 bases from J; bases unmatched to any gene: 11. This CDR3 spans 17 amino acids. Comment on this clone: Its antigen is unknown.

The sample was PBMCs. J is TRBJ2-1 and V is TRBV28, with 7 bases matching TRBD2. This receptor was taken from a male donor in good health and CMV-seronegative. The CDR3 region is CASSLHPGRGSYNEQFF. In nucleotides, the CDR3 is TGTGCCAGCAGCTTACACCCAGGGAGGGGCTCCTACAATGAGCAGTTCTTC. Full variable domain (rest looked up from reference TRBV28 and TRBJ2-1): DVKVTQSSRYLVKRTGEKVFLECVQDMDHENMFWYRQDPGLGLRLIYFSYDVKMKEKGDIPEGYSVSREKKERFSLILESASTNQTSMYLCASSLHPGRGSYNEQFFGPGTRLTVL.